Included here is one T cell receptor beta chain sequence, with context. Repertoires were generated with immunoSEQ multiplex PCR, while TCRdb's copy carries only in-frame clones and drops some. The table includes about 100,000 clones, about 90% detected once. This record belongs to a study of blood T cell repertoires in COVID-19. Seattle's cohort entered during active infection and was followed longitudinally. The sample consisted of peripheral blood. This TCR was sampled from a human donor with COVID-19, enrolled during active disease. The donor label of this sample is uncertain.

The CDR3 nucleotides are TGCGCCAGCAGCCAAGCCCCAGGGGTCTTATACTATGGCTACACCTTC. Protein sequence: CASSQAPGVLYYGYTF. V and J are TRBV4-1 and TRBJ1-2, with D possibly matching TRBD1 (6 bases). Trimming pared 1 base from V and 3 bases from J, leaving 15 bases between. This CDR3 has 16 residues. Germline V gene lookup returns CDR1 MGHRA and CDR2 YSYEKL.